What follows are 19 T cell receptor beta chains derived from one specimen sequenced in a study of blood T cells in healthy people across ages. Through a sample-barcoded 5' primer and a J-beta primer mix, a second PCR was run for roughly 6 to 12 cycles. TCRdb recomputed calls from the 5' RACE reads with MiXCR, one row per CDR3 protein. The repertoire has roughly 500,000 distinct CDR3 sequences, approximately 25% of them found once; the top ten carry under 9%. The data were also submitted as part of a second study, on T cells of mothers and their children.

Sequencing was done on a sample of blood. The receptors come from a boy aged 5-17 years in good health.

This clonotype was found a few times. J is TRBJ1-3 and V is TRBV28, with D unresolved. Germline V gene lookup returns CDR1 MDHEN and CDR2 SYDVKM. V gave up 5 bases and J gave up 0 bases, with 14 bases separating them. The CDR3 is made up of 16 amino acids. CDR3 amino acids: CASSTESHTSGNTIYF. CDR3 coding DNA: TGTGCCAGCAGTACAGAGAGTCACACCTCTGGAAACACCATATATTTT.

The chain couples TRBV20-1 to TRBJ2-1; D is unclear. Trimming removed 0 bases from V and 0 bases from J, with 12 bases in between. Germline V lookup: CDR1 DFQATT, CDR2 SNEGSKA (reference sequence). This CDR3 contains 16 residues. CDR3 sequence (DNA): TGCAGTGCTAGAGACTTCGCCCGGAGCTCCTACAATGAGCAGTTCTTC. It codes for CSARDFARSSYNEQFF.

This clonotype was picked up a small number of times. The chain carries TRBV28 and TRBJ2-1; TRBD2 is a possible D gene (5 bases). CDR3 length equals 16 residues. The germline V gene has CDR1 MDHEN and CDR2 SYDVKM. The V end lost 6 bases, the J end lost 0 bases, and 15 bases lay between the germline ends. CDR3 loop: CASSSRGLSSYNEQFF. CDR3 nucleotide sequence: TGTGCCAGCAGCTCTCGGGGATTGAGCTCCTACAATGAGCAGTTCTTC.

In its sample, this clonotype was seen a few times. This chain connects TRBV29-1 to TRBJ2-7; 7 positions agree with TRBD1. J gave up 4 bases and V 6 bases, and 6 bases lay outside the gene matches. The CDR3 sequence is 12 residues long. Germline V gene data show CDR1 as SQVTM and CDR2 as ANQGSEA. The CDR3 is CSVAGTEYEQYF. CDR3 in DNA: TGCAGCGTGGCTGGGACAGAGTACGAGCAGTACTTC.

The sample holds a few counts of this clonotype. The V and J genes are TRBV11-2 and TRBJ2-7; D not resolved. CDR1 is SGHAT, CDR2 FQNNGV, per germline. V lost 0 bases to trimming and J lost 3 bases, with 12 bases between them. The CDR3 covers 15 residues. The CDR3: CASSLEYVAYYEQYF. The DNA for the CDR3 is TGTGCCAGCAGCTTAGAGTATGTGGCATACTACGAGCAGTACTTC.

Only a few counts were recorded for this clonotype. This chain joins TRBV7-8 and TRBJ2-5, with 7 bases lining up with TRBD1. Judging by the DNA end, TRBJ2-7 fits better; the J call may be wrong. The CDR3 is 13 residues long. Germline-derived CDR1 and CDR2 are SGHVS and FQNEAQ. The CDR3 DNA follows: TGTGCCAGCAGCGCAAGGGGGCAGTACGAGCAGTACTTC. This encodes CASSARGQYEQYF.

The CDR3 is CASSLIGTGIFEGPGANVLTF. Here the CDR3 DNA reads TGCGCCAGCAGCTTAATCGGGACAGGTATTTTTGAGGGTCCTGGGGCCAACGTCCTGACTTTC. The rearrangement uses TRBV5-1 and TRBJ2-6; the match to TRBD1 covers 8 bases. Germline loops: CDR1 SGHRS, CDR2 YFSETQ. This CDR3 region has 21 residues. With V trimmed by 2 bases and J by 2 bases, 18 bases remained unmatched.

Only a few counts were recorded for this clonotype. J is TRBJ2-5 and V is TRBV7-2; 8 bases align to TRBD1. The DNA end favors TRBJ2-1, so the J call may be wrong. Germline CDR1 and CDR2: SGHTA and FQGNSA. The CDR3 length is 13 residues. The CDR3 region is CASSPQGAFEQFF. The CDR3 nucleotides are TGTGCCAGCAGCCCGCAGGGGGCTTTTGAGCAGTTCTTC.

Only a few counts were recorded for this clonotype. The chain uses TRBV29-1 and TRBJ1-1; D call uncertain. V dropped 5 bases and J dropped 8 bases, with 12 bases sitting between them. The germline V gene encodes CDR1 SQVTM and CDR2 ANQGSEA. The CDR3 sequence is 11 residues long. The CDR3 DNA reads TGCAGCGTTTCGCCGGTCCTAGAAGCTTTCTTT. It encodes CSVSPVLEAFF.

The rearrangement links TRBV15 to TRBJ2-4; D uncertain. The V gene lost 0 bases and the J gene lost 4 bases, with 10 bases spanning the gap. The CDR3 spans 15 residues. Germline V gene data show CDR1 as LNHNV and CDR2 as YYDKDF (reference sequence). The CDR3 region has the DNA TGTGCCACCAGCAGAGACCCTAACGCGAAAAACATTCAGTACTTC. It is translated as CATSRDPNAKNIQYF.

The chain has TRBV10-3 and TRBJ2-3; D is unclear. Germline values: CDR1 ENHRY, CDR2 SYGVKD. Trimming shortened V by 2 bases and J by 1 base, and 4 bases separated the two germline ends. The CDR3 length is 13 residues. For the CDR3, the DNA is TGTGCCATCAGTGAGGTCGGCACAGATACGCAGTATTTT. Protein: CAISEVGTDTQYF.

This chain uses TRBV20-1 with TRBJ2-3; 8 nucleotides agree with TRBD1. This CDR3 is built from 14 residues. V lost 6 bases, J lost 3 bases, and 8 bases stayed unmatched. The germline V gene has CDR1 DFQATT and CDR2 SNEGSKA (reference sequence). CDR3 DNA sequence: TGCAGTGCCGAACAGGGGGTGTATACAGATACGCAGTATTTT. As protein: CSAEQGVYTDTQYF.

This clonotype appeared many times. Here the CDR3 DNA reads TGTGCCAGCAGTTTTAATCCGGGACCCCCCTACAATGAGCAGTTCTTC. The encoded protein is CASSFNPGPPYNEQFF. J is TRBJ2-1 and V is TRBV28; D might be TRBD1 or TRBD2, each matching 5 bases. Germline V gene lookup returns CDR1 MDHEN and CDR2 SYDVKM. The CDR3 has 16 amino acids. The V gene lost 3 bases and the J gene lost 2 bases, with 14 bases spanning the gap. The full variable domain, its missing parts supplied by reference TRBV28 and TRBJ2-1, is DVKVTQSSRYLVKRTGEKVFLECVQDMDHENMFWYRQDPGLGLRLIYFSYDVKMKEKGDIPEGYSVSREKKERFSLILESASTNQTSMYLCASSFNPGPPYNEQFFGPGTRLTVL.

This clonotype came up a few times. J is TRBJ1-4 and V is TRBV4-1; tentative D call: TRBD1 (6 bases). The CDR3 has 18 amino acids. CDR1 MGHRA and CDR2 YSYEKL come from the germline V gene. V gave up 1 base and J gave up 5 bases, with 20 bases separating them. CDR3 region: CASSQVYSSGHLNEKLFF. The CDR3 bases are TGCGCCAGCAGCCAAGTTTATAGTTCGGGACACCTCAATGAAAAACTGTTTTTT.

This clonotype was picked up a small number of times. The genes are TRBV13 and TRBJ1-1; 10 nucleotides align to TRBD1. The V segment lost 4 bases and the J segment 3 bases; nucleotides outside the gene matches: 2. CDR1 is PRHDT and CDR2 is FYEKMQ in the germline V gene (reference sequence). This CDR3 is 14 amino acids long. The CDR3 DNA reads as TGTGCCAGCAGCTGGGGACAGGGGTACACTGAAGCTTTCTTT. It is translated as CASSWGQGYTEAFF.

V gene TRBV4-1 combines with J gene TRBJ1-6; D is unresolved. CDR3 length: 16 residues. The germline V gene has CDR1 MGHRA and CDR2 YSYEKL. Trimming left V 2 bases short and J 7 bases short, with 15 bases between. This CDR3 reads CASSQPSLGGNSPLHF. CDR3 sequence (DNA): TGCGCCAGCAGCCAACCCTCCCTGGGCGGCAATTCACCCCTCCACTTT.

This clonotype was seen a few times. The V and J genes are TRBV7-8 and TRBJ1-4; D remains ambiguous. Germline assignment: CDR1 SGHVS and CDR2 FQNEAQ. V lost 1 base to trimming and J lost 1 base, with 19 bases between them. The CDR3 covers 19 residues. This chain's CDR3 is CASSLEPGPGLGTNEKLFF. The CDR3 DNA sequence: TGTGCCAGCAGCTTAGAACCGGGCCCAGGCCTTGGAACTAATGAAAAACTGTTTTTT.

This clonotype came up a few times. DNA for the CDR3: TGTGCCAGCAGTGCCCTAGGCTACGAGCAGTACTTC. Its protein is CASSALGYEQYF. This chain connects TRBV12-3 or TRBV12-4 to TRBJ2-7; D is uncertain. The CDR3 is 12 amino acids. The ends were cut back, 5 bases at V and 3 bases at J, with 8 bases in the middle.

The rearrangement uses TRBV29-1 and TRBJ1-3; the match to TRBD1 covers 9 bases. Looked up from germline, CDR1 is SQVTM and CDR2 is ANQGSEA. The trim removed 5 bases at V and 4 bases at J, leaving 12 bases unmatched. The CDR3 is 16 amino acids. The chain's CDR3 is CSVWSWGQGNGNTIYF. The CDR3 nucleotides are TGCAGCGTTTGGTCTTGGGGACAGGGCAACGGAAACACCATATATTTT.